This T cell receptor beta chain emerged from a study of T cells after yellow fever vaccination. About the study: Fractions containing few cells were prepared with SMART-Seq v4 Ultra Low Input.

Universal primer sites and UMIs were introduced during 5'RACE template-switching synthesis of TCR cDNA. TCRdb used MiXCR to reprocess the 5' RACE reads, holding one entry per CDR3 protein. Of about 340,000 distinct CDR3 sequences listed, under 15% are singletons. General observations from the study: Researchers cautioned that FACS-sorted repertoires could harbor abundant clonotypes contaminating from the bulk population. Only a small proportion of the clonotypes turned up in both the CD4 and the CD8 compartments, likely arising from convergent recombination.

Germline lookup yields CDR1 SGHAT and CDR2 FQNNGV. The J segment lost 0 bases and the V segment lost 5 bases, leaving 9 bases of the junction unmatched. This CDR3 is built from 16 residues. This clonotype was seen a few times. Its antigen is undetermined. The sequencing here drew on CD4+ T cells sorted from PBMCs, taken 15 days after the yellow fever booster vaccination. This clonotype was obtained from a man aged 18-30 years who received the YFV17D yellow fever vaccine. The rearrangement links TRBV11-2 to TRBJ1-1; 7 bases are a match to TRBD1. CDR3 nucleotides: TGTGCCAGCAGCCCGGGGACAGTCATGATGAACACTGAAGCTTTCTTT. Protein product: CASSPGTVMMNTEAFF.